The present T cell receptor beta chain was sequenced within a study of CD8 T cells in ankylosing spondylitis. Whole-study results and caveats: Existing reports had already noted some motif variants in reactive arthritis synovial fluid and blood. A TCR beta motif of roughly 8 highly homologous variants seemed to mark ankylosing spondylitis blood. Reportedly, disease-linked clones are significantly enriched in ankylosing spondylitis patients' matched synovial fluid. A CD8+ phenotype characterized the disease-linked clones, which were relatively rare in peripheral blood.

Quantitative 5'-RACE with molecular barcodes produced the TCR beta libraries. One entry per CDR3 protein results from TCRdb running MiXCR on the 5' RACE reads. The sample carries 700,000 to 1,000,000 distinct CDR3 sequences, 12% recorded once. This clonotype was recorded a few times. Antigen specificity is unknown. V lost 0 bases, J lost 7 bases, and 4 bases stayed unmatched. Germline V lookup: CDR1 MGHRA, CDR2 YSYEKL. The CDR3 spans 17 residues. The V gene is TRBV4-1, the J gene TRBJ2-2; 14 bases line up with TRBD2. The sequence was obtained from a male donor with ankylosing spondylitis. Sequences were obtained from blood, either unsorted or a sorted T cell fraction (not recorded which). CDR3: CASSQDGTSGRNGELFF. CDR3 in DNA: TGCGCCAGCAGCCAAGACGGGACTAGCGGGAGAAACGGGGAGCTGTTTTTT.